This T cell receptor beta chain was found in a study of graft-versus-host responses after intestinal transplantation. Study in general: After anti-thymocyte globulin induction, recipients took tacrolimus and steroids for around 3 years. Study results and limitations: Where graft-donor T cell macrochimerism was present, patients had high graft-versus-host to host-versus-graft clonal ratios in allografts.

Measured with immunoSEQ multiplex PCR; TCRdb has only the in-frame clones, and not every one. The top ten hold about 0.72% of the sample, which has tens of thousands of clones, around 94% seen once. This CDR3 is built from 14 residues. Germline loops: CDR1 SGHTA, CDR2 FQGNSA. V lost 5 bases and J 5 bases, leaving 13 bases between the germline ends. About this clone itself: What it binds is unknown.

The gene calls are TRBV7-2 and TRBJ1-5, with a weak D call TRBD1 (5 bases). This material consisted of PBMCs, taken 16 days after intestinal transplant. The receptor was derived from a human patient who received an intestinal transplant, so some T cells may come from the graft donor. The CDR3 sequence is CASSPGPGHQPQHF. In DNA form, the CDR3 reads TGTGCCAGCAGCCCAGGGCCAGGGCATCAGCCCCAGCATTTT. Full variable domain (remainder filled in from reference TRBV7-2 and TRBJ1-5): GAGVSQSPSNKVTEKGKDVELRCDPISGHTALYWYRQSLGQGLEFLIYFQGNSAPDKSGLPSDRFSAERTGGSVSTLTIQRTQQEDSAVYLCASSPGPGHQPQHFGDGTRLSIL.